These T cell receptor beta chains were read from a single sample in a study of blood T cell repertoires in COVID-19. The method was immunoSEQ multiplex PCR; TCRdb's version includes in-frame clones alone and lacks a portion of them. The data contain hundreds of thousands of clones, 88% of them singletons. The specimen sequenced was peripheral blood. These TCRs come from a woman in her 70s with COVID-19, enrolled during active disease. The CDR3 runs from the conserved cysteine through the conserved F or W. Fields, in order: D gene, clone size, V gene, J gene, CDR3 protein, CDR3 DNA. D genes are given only for firm matches. The size field is filled for only some rows; it gives once, few, many or a size class.

TRBD1,.,TRBV7-9,TRBJ1-3,CASSLDRGQGAGNTIYF,TGTGCCAGCAGCTTAGATCGAGGACAGGGGGCTGGAAACACCATATATTTT
.,.,TRBV7-2,TRBJ2-7,CASSLGIDMYYEQYF,TGTGCCAGCAGCTTAGGGATTGACATGTACTACGAGCAGTACTTC
.,.,TRBV11-1,TRBJ2-2,CASSLEGQPTGELFF,TGTGCCAGCAGCTTGGAGGGACAGCCCACCGGGGAGCTGTTTTTT
TRBD1,.,TRBV18,TRBJ2-1,CASSPGTGGSNEQFF,TGTGCCAGCTCACCTGGGACAGGGGGATCTAATGAGCAGTTCTTC
TRBD2,few,TRBV7-3,TRBJ2-1,CASSAQPGGNEQFF,TGTGCCAGCAGCGCCCAACCGGGGGGCAATGAGCAGTTCTTC
TRBD1,.,TRBV4-1,TRBJ1-2,CASSHPTGSGYTF,TGCGCCAGCAGCCACCCGACAGGGTCCGGCTACACCTTC
.,.,TRBV27,TRBJ1-3,CASSFPSPDSPSGNTIYF,TGTGCCAGCAGTTTCCCGAGCCCGGACAGTCCCTCGGGAAACACCATATATTTT
TRBD1,.,TRBV5-1,TRBJ2-6,CASSLLGQGLSGANVLTF,TGCGCCAGCAGCTTGCTCGGACAGGGGCTCTCTGGGGCCAACGTCCTGACTTTC
.,.,TRBV7-3,TRBJ2-3,CASSLGGSHTDTQYF,TGTGCCAGCAGCTTAGGAGGGTCCCACACAGATACGCAGTATTTT
.,once,TRBV9,TRBJ1-5,CASSVADSNQPQHF,TGTGCCAGCAGCGTTGCAGATAGCAATCAGCCCCAGCATTTT
.,.,TRBV24-1,TRBJ2-7,CATSDFSEQYF,TGTGCCACCAGTGATTTTAGCGAGCAGTACTTC
.,.,TRBV7-2,TRBJ1-3,CASRPGGSGNTIYF,TGTGCCAGCAGGCCGGGGGGCTCTGGAAACACCATATATTTT
.,.,TRBV5-1,TRBJ1-1,CASSLSGEHTEAFF,TGCGCCAGCAGCTTGAGCGGGGAGCACACTGAAGCTTTCTTT